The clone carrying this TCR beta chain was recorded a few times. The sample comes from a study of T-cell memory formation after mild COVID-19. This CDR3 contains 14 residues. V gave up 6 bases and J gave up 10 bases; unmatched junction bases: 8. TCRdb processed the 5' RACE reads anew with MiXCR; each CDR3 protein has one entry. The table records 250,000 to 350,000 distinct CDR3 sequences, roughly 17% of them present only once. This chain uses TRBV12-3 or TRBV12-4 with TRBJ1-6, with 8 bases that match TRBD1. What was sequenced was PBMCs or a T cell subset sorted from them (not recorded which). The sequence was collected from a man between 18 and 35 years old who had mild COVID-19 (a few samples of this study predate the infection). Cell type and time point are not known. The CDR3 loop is CASREGQGPSPLHF. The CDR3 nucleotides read TGTGCCAGCAGGGAAGGACAGGGACCCTCACCCCTCCACTTT.